This TCR beta chain was obtained from a study of glioma-infiltrating T cells after dendritic cell vaccination. Study context: Between the early 2000s and the early 2010s, patients got autologous tumor lysate-pulsed dendritic cell vaccines.

This clone was found once. TCRB CDR3 was amplified from 2 ug genomic DNA or less. Amplification used 60 V beta primers and 13 J beta primers. TCRdb's table, derived via immunoSEQ multiplex PCR, lists solely in-frame clones and lacks some. The sample comprises more than 70,000 clones, roughly 84% of which are singletons, and approximately 2% rests with the top ten. CDR1 and CDR2 from the germline V gene are SGHRS and YFSETQ. V dropped 5 bases and J dropped 4; count of bases not matched to a gene: 5. The CDR3 totals 13 residues. The time point: after dendritic cell vaccination, including at tumor progression/relapse. Patients had residual fresh-frozen tumor tissue and more than two years of survival data.

V is TRBV5-1 and J is TRBJ1-1, with TRBD1 matching over 7 bases. This specimen was blood, taken after dendritic cell vaccination. The receptor was derived from a human donor with glioblastoma. The CDR3 region has the DNA TGCGCCAGCAGTGACAGGGTGTTCACTGAAGCTTTCTTT. Its protein is CASSDRVFTEAFF.